Following are 9 T cell receptor beta chains from one sample sequenced in a study of blood T cell repertoires in COVID-19. Sequenced by immunoSEQ multiplex PCR; TCRdb stores in-frame clones only, minus some. The data show 100,000 to 120,000 clones, roughly four fifths seen once. Sequencing was carried out using peripheral blood. The receptors originated from a woman aged 55-70 years with acute or convalescent COVID-19.

The table lists this clone with a count of one. This chain joins TRBV4-2 and TRBJ1-6, with D unclear. The CDR3 sequence is 13 residues long. The V gene's germline CDR1 is LGHNA and CDR2 YNFKEQ. V was cut by 1 base and J by 8 bases, with 6 bases left in between. This chain's CDR3 is CASSQVEDSPLHF. The CDR3 DNA is TGTGCCAGCAGCCAAGTAGAAGATTCACCCCTCCACTTT.

The V call is TRBV19, the J call TRBJ1-3, with D unresolved. Germline-derived CDR1 and CDR2 are LNHDA and SQIVND (reference sequence). The CDR3 loop spans 15 amino acids. The germline V and J ends were trimmed by 2 bases and 0 bases, with 8 bases remaining between them. CDR3 region: CASSITANSGNTIYF. The CDR3, as DNA: TGTGCCAGTAGTATAACTGCAAACTCTGGAAACACCATATATTTT.

This clone has just a few counts. The V call is TRBV29-1, the J call TRBJ1-1; TRBD1 aligns across 8 bases. V shed 5 bases and J 1 base; nucleotides not matched to a gene: 6. CDR3 length: 14 amino acids. The germline gives CDR1 SQVTM, CDR2 ANQGSEA. The CDR3 bases are TGCAGCGTTTCGCAGGACAGGGAGAACACTGAAGCTTTCTTT. As protein: CSVSQDRENTEAFF.

This clone was recorded once. The rearrangement links TRBV4-1 to TRBJ1-3, with D uncertain. V was trimmed by 0 bases and J by 0 bases, leaving 6 bases between them. This CDR3 is 15 amino acids long. Germline CDR1 MGHRA, CDR2 YSYEKL. CDR3 sequence (DNA): TGCGCCAGCAGCCAAGACAGTCTCTCTGGAAACACCATATATTTT. It yields the protein CASSQDSLSGNTIYF.

This chain connects TRBV5-4 to TRBJ2-1; 10 bases agree with TRBD1. V lost 3 bases and J lost 6; bases outside the gene matches: 6. From germline, CDR1 is SGHNT and CDR2 YYREEE (reference sequence). This CDR3 spans 15 amino acids. CDR3 loop: CASSYGTGEGNEQFF. Written as DNA, the CDR3 is TGTGCCAGCAGCTACGGGACAGGGGAGGGCAATGAGCAGTTCTTC.

The V call is TRBV6-2 or TRBV6-3, the J call TRBJ2-1; D is unclear. The CDR3 is 12 amino acids. Per the germline V gene, CDR1 is MNHEY and CDR2 is SVGEGT. Trimming shortened V by 2 bases and J by 9 bases, and 8 bases separated the two germline ends. The CDR3 sequence: CASSYPTGEQFF. The DNA of the CDR3 is TGTGCCAGCAGTTACCCAACTGGTGAGCAGTTCTTC.

V gene TRBV28 combines with J gene TRBJ1-4, with D uncertain. The germline V gene encodes CDR1 MDHEN and CDR2 SYDVKM. The CDR3 contains 14 residues. The V gene lost 11 bases and the J gene lost 5 bases, with 18 bases spanning the gap. CDR3 sequence (DNA): TGTGCCTCCCATGGGTGGGCGGGGAATGAAAAACTGTTTTTT. Protein: CASHGWAGNEKLFF.

J is TRBJ1-1 and V is TRBV4-3; D unclear. This CDR3 has 14 amino acids. V was shortened by 1 base and J by 7 bases, with 13 bases between the two germline ends. Germline V gives CDR1 LGHNA, CDR2 YSLEER. The CDR3 DNA reads as TGCGCCAGCAGCCAAGCGTTGGCCAATGGTGAAGCTTTCTTT. This codes for CASSQALANGEAFF.

The chain employs TRBV7-9 and TRBJ2-7, with 8 bases that match TRBD2. Looked up from germline, CDR1 is SEHNR and CDR2 is FQNEAQ (reference sequence). The ends lost 6 bases at V and 3 bases at J; junction bases unmatched: 7. The CDR3 covers 14 residues. The CDR3 here is CASRPSGGFYEQYF. In nucleotides, the CDR3 is TGTGCCAGCAGACCGAGCGGGGGATTCTACGAGCAGTACTTC.